The 23 T cell receptor beta chains below all came from one sample that was sequenced in a study of T cell responses to AZD1222 COVID-19 vaccine. Generated by immunoSEQ multiplex PCR, the TCRdb table keeps only in-frame clones and is missing some. The sample has around 69,000 clones; around nine tenths are singletons. The sample consisted of peripheral blood, taken on day 0 of AZD1222 vaccination. Receptor source: an adult in good health.

This chain links TRBV2 with TRBJ1-3; D possibly corresponds to TRBD1 (5 bases). Per germline, CDR1 SNHLY and CDR2 FYNNEI. The ends were cut back, 1 base at V and 0 bases at J, with 10 bases in the middle. The CDR3 loop spans 16 amino acids. CDR3 sequence reads: CASSEVRQLSGNTIYF. The CDR3 DNA sequence: TGTGCCAGCAGTGAAGTAAGACAGCTCTCTGGAAACACCATATATTTT.

The V and J genes are TRBV28 and TRBJ2-4; no clear D. Trimming stripped 5 bases from V and 9 bases from J, with 14 bases between. The CDR3 extends over 13 amino acids. Looked up from germline, CDR1 is MDHEN and CDR2 is SYDVKM. The CDR3 sequence: CASSTPRPGIQYF. DNA for the CDR3: TGTGCCAGCAGTACCCCCCGACCGGGCATTCAGTACTTC.

This clone appeared once. CDR3 sequence: CASQGVDSPLHF. The CDR3 bases are TGCGCCAGTCAGGGGGTGGATTCACCCCTCCACTTT. V is TRBV10-2 and J is TRBJ1-6; 7 bases match TRBD1. The CDR3 sequence is 12 residues long. J gave up 8 bases and V 9 bases, and 4 bases lay outside the gene matches. In germline, CDR1 is WSHSY, CDR2 SAAADI.

The chain employs TRBV19 and TRBJ2-7, with D unclear. Germline values: CDR1 LNHDA, CDR2 SQIVND (reference sequence). CDR3 length: 14 amino acids. V was trimmed by 3 bases and J by 0 bases, leaving 9 bases between them. CDR3: CASSILGSSYEQYF. CDR3 in DNA: TGTGCCAGTAGTATTCTGGGAAGCTCCTACGAGCAGTACTTC.

The rearrangement joins TRBV4-2 to TRBJ1-6; 8 nucleotides align to TRBD1. With 3 bases clipped from V and 5 bases from J, the junction kept 3 bases outside the gene matches. The germline V gene has CDR1 LGHNA and CDR2 YNFKEQ. This CDR3 contains 15 residues. The CDR3 loop reads CASSHDRGNNSPLHF. CDR3 DNA sequence: TGTGCCAGCAGCCACGACAGGGGTAATAATTCACCCCTCCACTTT.

CDR3 in amino acids: CAIRTQGGSYEQYF. For the CDR3, the DNA is TGTGCCATCAGAACCCAGGGCGGGAGCTACGAGCAGTACTTC. The V call is TRBV10-3, the J call TRBJ2-7, with 7 nucleotides matching TRBD2. V lost 6 bases, J lost 3 bases, and 8 bases stayed unmatched. This CDR3 contains 14 residues. Germline V gives CDR1 ENHRY, CDR2 SYGVKD.

This chain joins TRBV18 and TRBJ1-1, with D possibly being TRBD1 (5 bases). V was pared by 2 bases and J by 8 bases, with 9 bases between. CDR1 is KGHSH, CDR2 LQKENI, per germline. The length of the CDR3 is 12 residues. DNA for the CDR3: TGTGCCAGCTCACCAGACAGCGACGAAGCTTTCTTT. Protein product: CASSPDSDEAFF. The full variable domain, in which reference TRBV18 and TRBJ1-1 provide the parts outside the CDR3, is NAGVMQNPRHLVRRRGQEARLRCSPMKGHSHVYWYRQLPEEGLKFMVYLQKENIIDESGMPKERFSAEFPKEGPSILRIQQVVRGDSAAYFCASSPDSDEAFFGQGTRLTVV.

The chain recombines TRBV5-6 with TRBJ1-1; D call uncertain. Deletions cut 4 bases from V and 2 bases from J, with 3 bases between. Germline values: CDR1 SGHDT, CDR2 YYEEEE. The CDR3 spans 11 residues. The CDR3, as DNA: TGTGCCAGCAGCCGTAACACTGAAGCTTTCTTT. Translating gives CASSRNTEAFF.

The chain recombines TRBV10-2 with TRBJ2-7; D tentatively reads TRBD1 or TRBD2 (5 bases each). Germline values: CDR1 WSHSY, CDR2 SAAADI. Trimming took off 2 bases at V and 6 bases at J, with 5 bases between the two ends. The CDR3 has 11 residues. DNA for the CDR3: TGCGCCAGCAGTGAGGGGGGCGAGCAGTACGTC. Its translation: CASSEGGEQYV.

The chain recombines TRBV18 with TRBJ1-2; D might be TRBD1 (6 bases). Trimming stripped 3 bases from V and 5 bases from J, with 22 bases between. CDR1 KGHSH and CDR2 LQKENI come from the germline V gene. The CDR3 loop spans 17 amino acids. The CDR3 coding sequence is TGTGCCAGCTCACCGGCGGCCACAGGGCGCCCTGGGTATGGCTACACCTTC. Translation gives CASSPAATGRPGYGYTF.

V and J are TRBV13 and TRBJ1-1, with a weak D call TRBD1 (5 bases). V was trimmed by 4 bases and J by 9 bases, leaving 15 bases between them. In germline, CDR1 is PRHDT, CDR2 FYEKMQ (reference sequence). CDR3 length equals 13 residues. The CDR3 region is CASSSRGGEKAFF. The CDR3 bases are TGTGCCAGCAGCTCCCGGGGGGGGGAAAAAGCTTTCTTT.

This clone was counted once. The chain employs TRBV6-5 and TRBJ1-2; D is possibly TRBD1 (5 bases). Trimming cost V 6 bases and J 6 bases, with 11 bases left between them. The CDR3 is 12 amino acids. Germline V gives CDR1 MNHEY, CDR2 SVGAGI. The CDR3 sequence: CASSARGDGYTF. The CDR3 DNA sequence: TGTGCCAGCAGCGCACGGGGGGATGGCTACACCTTC.

This clone was detected a few times. The chain recombines TRBV5-1 with TRBJ2-1, with TRBD2 as a possible D gene (5 bases). Germline V gives CDR1 SGHRS, CDR2 YFSETQ. This CDR3 has 15 amino acids. Trimming removed 5 bases from V and 9 bases from J, with 21 bases in between. CDR3 sequence reads: CASRLDPGLGSEQFF. CDR3 DNA: TGCGCCAGCAGACTGGACCCTGGCCTTGGGAGTGAGCAGTTCTTC.

This chain connects TRBV9 to TRBJ2-4, with D possibly TRBD2 on 6 matching bases. Trimming shortened V by 0 bases and J by 5 bases, and 12 bases separated the two germline ends. The length of the CDR3 is 15 residues. Per the germline V gene, CDR1 is SGDLS and CDR2 is YYNGEE. In DNA, the CDR3 is TGTGCCAGCAGCGTAGGTCCGGGAGTGGAAAACATTCAGTACTTC. Its protein product is CASSVGPGVENIQYF.

The gene calls are TRBV6-5 and TRBJ1-5; 7 bases align to TRBD1. The CDR3 is 14 residues long. Losses at the gene ends were 7 bases for V and 4 bases for J; bases not matched to a gene: 7. Germline loops: CDR1 MNHEY, CDR2 SVGAGI. CDR3 bases: TGTGCCAGCAACGACCAGGGGGGGAATCAGCCCCAGCATTTT. Encoded protein: CASNDQGGNQPQHF.

This rearrangement joins TRBV5-1 to TRBJ2-3; 8 bases match TRBD2. V shed 0 bases and J 0 bases; nucleotides not matched to a gene: 6. The CDR3 is 17 amino acids. Germline CDR1 is SGHRS and CDR2 is YFSETQ. CDR3 amino acids: CASSLGGTSHSTDTQYF. The CDR3 bases are TGCGCCAGCAGCTTGGGGGGGACTAGTCATAGCACAGATACGCAGTATTTT.

This clone was seen only once. This chain uses TRBV7-9 with TRBJ2-1; TRBD1 agrees at 7 bases. The germline gives CDR1 SEHNR, CDR2 FQNEAQ (reference sequence). The length of the CDR3 is 13 residues. V shed 5 bases, J shed 6 bases, and the junction held 4 bases outside the gene matches. In nucleotides, the CDR3 is TGTGCCAGCAGCCGGGACAGACTCAATGAGCAGTTCTTC. Its protein product is CASSRDRLNEQFF. Complete variable domain (other parts from reference TRBV7-9 and TRBJ2-1): DTGVSQNPRHKITKRGQNVTFRCDPISEHNRLYWYRQTLGQGPEFLTYFQNEAQLEKSRLLSDRFSAERPKGSFSTLEIQRTEQGDSAMYLCASSRDRLNEQFFGPGTRLTVL.

The chain recombines TRBV12-3 or TRBV12-4 with TRBJ1-3; D gene ambiguous. This CDR3 contains 12 residues. The V end was cut by 2 bases, the J end by 8 bases, with 7 bases between. The DNA for the CDR3 is TGTGCCAGCAGTTTATTAGGATACACCATATATTTT. Amino acid sequence: CASSLLGYTIYF.

The gene calls are TRBV7-3 and TRBJ2-5; TRBD2 matches 8 bases. Trimming removed 5 bases from V and 5 bases from J; junction bases left unmatched: 7. Germline loops: CDR1 SGHTA, CDR2 FQGTGA. This CDR3 has 14 residues. The CDR3 sequence is CASSNSGEGETQYF. Written as DNA, the CDR3 is TGTGCCAGCAGCAATAGCGGGGAAGGGGAGACCCAGTACTTC.

The chain is built from TRBV29-1 and TRBJ2-2; D gene uncertain. The V and J ends lost 6 bases and 8 bases respectively, with 16 bases between them. Per the germline V gene, CDR1 is SQVTM and CDR2 is ANQGSEA. This CDR3 has 13 residues. CDR3 protein: CSVALDPRGELFF. Written as DNA, the CDR3 is TGCAGCGTAGCTCTAGACCCCCGGGGGGAGCTGTTTTTT.

A few counts support this clone. The genes are TRBV11-2 and TRBJ2-5, with 12 bases fitting TRBD2. CDR1 SGHAT and CDR2 FQNNGV come from the germline V gene. The CDR3 totals 15 residues. The V segment lost 1 base and the J segment 5 bases; nucleotides outside the gene matches: 2. Here the CDR3 reads CASSLGTSGGETQYF. In nucleotides, the CDR3 is TGTGCCAGCAGCTTAGGCACTAGCGGGGGGGAGACCCAGTACTTC.

This chain uses TRBV29-1 with TRBJ2-1, with 15 bases lining up with TRBD2. With 7 bases clipped from V and 14 bases from J, the junction kept 12 bases outside the gene matches. Germline V gene lookup returns CDR1 SQVTM and CDR2 ANQGSEA. The CDR3 is 14 residues long. Written as DNA, the CDR3 is TGCAGCGCCAGGACTAGCGGGGGGGCGGTTGGGGAGTTCTTC. It specifies CSARTSGGAVGEFF.

This chain links TRBV12-5 with TRBJ2-7, with TRBD1 matching 12 bases. The J segment lost 2 bases and the V segment lost 7 bases, leaving 21 bases of the junction unmatched. The CDR3 extends over 20 amino acids. Germline loops: CDR1 LGHNT, CDR2 FRNRAP. CDR3 bases: TGTGCTAGTGCCCCAATAACCAGGGACAGGGGGCTACTAATAACCTACGAGCAGTACTTC. Encoded protein: CASAPITRDRGLLITYEQYF.